This T cell receptor (beta chain) was obtained from a study of control samples from healthy donors and cancer patients. Germline assignment: CDR1 LNHDA and CDR2 SQIVND (reference sequence). The CDR3 loop spans 13 amino acids. Losses at the gene ends were 10 bases for V and 6 bases for J; bases not matched to a gene: 10. The table came from immunoSEQ multiplex PCR; TCRdb's copy has only in-frame clones and leaves some out. Of 200,000 or so clones in the sample, around 94% are singletons; the top ten hold about 1.6%. The sequenced sample consisted of blood. The gene calls are TRBV19 and TRBJ2-7; TRBD1 aligns across 9 bases. The origin of this receptor is a man aged 50-59 years in good health. The CDR3 bases are TGTGCCACTGGGGACAGGGTGAGCGGCGAGCAGTACTTC. It specifies CATGDRVSGEQYF.